One and the same sample provided the 18 T cell receptor beta chains below, sequenced in a study of blood T cell repertoires in COVID-19. Profiling relied on immunoSEQ multiplex PCR, and the TCRdb table lists in-frame clones only, not all of them. The sample lists about 130,000 clones, roughly four fifths seen once, with about a tenth in the top ten. The sample consisted of peripheral blood. The receptors were sampled from a human donor in a cohort sampled during active COVID-19.

The chain combines TRBV5-1 with TRBJ1-4; 12 bases fit TRBD1. Germline assignment: CDR1 SGHRS and CDR2 YFSETQ. V lost 4 bases and J lost 8; bases outside the gene matches: 9. The CDR3 sequence is 16 residues long. As DNA, the CDR3 is TGCGCCAGCAGCCCGAGGGGACAGGGGGCTTTAGAAAAACTGTTTTTT. Protein sequence: CASSPRGQGALEKLFF.

The J gene is TRBJ2-7, the V gene TRBV2; no clear D. CDR1 SNHLY and CDR2 FYNNEI come from the germline V gene. This CDR3 spans 14 amino acids. Between the trimmed V and J ends, which lost 3 bases and 2 bases, there was a span of 11 bases. DNA for the CDR3: TGTGCCAGCAGTGATCTTGGCGGAACCTACGAGCAGTACTTC. Translation gives CASSDLGGTYEQYF. The full variable domain, its missing parts supplied by reference TRBV2 and TRBJ2-7, is EPEVTQTPSHQVTQMGQEVILRCVPISNHLYFYWYRQILGQKVEFLVSFYNNEISEKSEIFDDQFSVERPDGSNFTLKIRSTKLEDSAMYFCASSDLGGTYEQYFGPGTRLTVT.

The chain uses TRBV11-2 and TRBJ2-7; 7 positions agree with TRBD1. V was clipped by 5 bases and J by 6 bases; unmatched bases: 10. Germline values: CDR1 SGHAT, CDR2 FQNNGV. The CDR3 totals 14 residues. CDR3 coding DNA: TGTGCCAGCAGCCCGGCCGGGACAGCTTCCGAGCAGTACTTC. Its protein is CASSPAGTASEQYF.

For the CDR3, the DNA is TGTGCCAGCAGGCCCGCCACGACAGGGGCCTATGGCTACACCTTC. It yields the protein CASRPATTGAYGYTF. The chain links TRBV2 to TRBJ1-2, with TRBD1 matching over 8 bases. Germline-derived CDR1 and CDR2 are SNHLY and FYNNEI. With 6 bases clipped from V and 4 bases from J, the junction kept 10 bases outside the gene matches. The length of the CDR3 is 15 residues.

The chain combines TRBV27 with TRBJ1-3, with a weak D call TRBD1 (6 bases). CDR3 length: 16 residues. V dropped 4 bases and J dropped 2 bases, with 15 bases sitting between them. In germline, CDR1 is MNHEY, CDR2 SMNVEV (reference sequence). The CDR3 reads CASSSTGIMTGNTIYF. In DNA, the CDR3 is TGTGCCAGCAGTTCTACAGGGATTATGACTGGAAACACCATATATTTT.

V usage is TRBV9 and J usage is TRBJ2-7; D gene unclear. The germline V and J ends were trimmed by 0 bases and 5 bases, with 9 bases remaining between them. CDR1 and CDR2 (germline): SGDLS, YYNGEE. CDR3 size: 13 residues. The CDR3 region is CASSVEVEDEQYF. CDR3 nucleotides: TGTGCCAGCAGCGTAGAAGTAGAGGACGAGCAGTACTTC.

The table lists this clone with a few counts. The chain uses TRBV6-5 and TRBJ2-1; 12 nucleotides align to TRBD2. The CDR3 is made up of 15 amino acids. Germline V gives CDR1 MNHEY, CDR2 SVGAGI. With V trimmed by 6 bases and J by 5 bases, 5 bases remained unmatched. CDR3 nucleotide sequence: TGTGCCAGCAGGGCTAGCGGGGGGGCCCACAATGAGCAGTTCTTC. This sequence encodes CASRASGGAHNEQFF.

The chain has TRBV4-1 and TRBJ2-7; 8 bases are shared with TRBD1. J was trimmed by 2 bases and V by 3 bases; bases with no gene match: 6. This CDR3 comprises 15 residues. The germline V gene encodes CDR1 MGHRA and CDR2 YSYEKL. The CDR3 coding sequence is TGCGCCAGCAGCCACAAACAGGGGGAAACCTACGAGCAGTACTTC. Translating it yields CASSHKQGETYEQYF.

The chain carries TRBV30 and TRBJ2-5, with 10 bases matching TRBD1. From germline, CDR1 is GTSNPN and CDR2 SVGIG (reference sequence). This CDR3 has 14 amino acids. V shed 5 bases and J 2 bases; nucleotides not matched to a gene: 5. The CDR3 region has the DNA TGTGCCTGGGGGACAGGGGATGGTCAAGAGACCCAGTACTTC. It encodes CAWGTGDGQETQYF.

The chain joins TRBV7-9 to TRBJ1-1; 7 nucleotides line up with TRBD1. Germline V gene lookup returns CDR1 SEHNR and CDR2 FQNEAQ (reference sequence). V gave up 7 bases and J gave up 8 bases; unmatched junction bases: 10. The CDR3 runs to 13 residues. CDR3 amino acids: CASNLLDRVEAFF. In DNA, the CDR3 is TGTGCCAGCAATTTACTCGACAGGGTGGAAGCTTTCTTT.

The V call is TRBV11-2, the J call TRBJ1-4, with D uncertain. Trimming left V 6 bases short and J 3 bases short, with 14 bases between. There are 15 residues in the CDR3. Germline-derived CDR1 and CDR2 are SGHAT and FQNNGV. CDR3 nucleotide sequence: TGTGCCAGCAGTCTCTTACGGGTCCCTAATGAAAAACTGTTTTTT. Its translation is CASSLLRVPNEKLFF. The complete variable domain, with remaining parts taken from reference TRBV11-2 and TRBJ1-4, reads EAGVAQSPRYKIIEKRQSVAFWCNPISGHATLYWYQQILGQGPKLLIQFQNNGVVDDSQLPKDRFSAERLKGVDSTLKIQPAKLEDSAVYLCASSLLRVPNEKLFFGSGTQLSVL.

V and J are TRBV7-9 and TRBJ2-1; 7 nucleotides align to TRBD1. The CDR3 covers 14 residues. Trimming at V came to 1 base and at J to 8 bases, leaving 5 bases not matched to a gene. CDR1 and CDR2 (germline): SEHNR, FQNEAQ (reference sequence). CDR3 DNA: TGTGCCAGCAGCTTAGGGGGACAGTGGGATGAGCAGTTCTTC. Protein product: CASSLGGQWDEQFF.

V gene TRBV10-2 combines with J gene TRBJ2-7; 9 nucleotides match TRBD1. Trimming removed 0 bases from V and 6 bases from J; junction bases left unmatched: 3. The CDR3 has 14 amino acids. From germline, CDR1 is WSHSY and CDR2 SAAADI. The CDR3 region has the DNA TGCGCCAGCAGTGAGTCGGGGACAGGGAGCGAGCAGTACTTC. This sequence encodes CASSESGTGSEQYF.

This rearrangement joins TRBV14 to TRBJ1-1, with D possibly matching TRBD1 (5 bases). In germline, CDR1 is SGHDN, CDR2 FVKESK. CDR3 size: 15 residues. V was pared by 4 bases and J by 0 bases, with 12 bases between. The CDR3 loop reads CASSPQGLLNTEAFF. The DNA of the CDR3 is TGTGCCAGCAGCCCCCAGGGACTCCTGAACACTGAAGCTTTCTTT.

This clone was counted a few times. The chain carries TRBV7-9 and TRBJ1-1; D unclear. CDR1 and CDR2 from the germline V gene are SEHNR and FQNEAQ (reference sequence). The CDR3 runs 14 residues. The ends were cut back, 1 base at V and 0 bases at J, with 6 bases in the middle. The CDR3 is CASSLGTLNTEAFF. The CDR3 DNA reads as TGTGCCAGCAGCTTAGGTACTCTGAACACTGAAGCTTTCTTT. The variable domain in full, completed from reference TRBV7-9 and TRBJ1-1, reads DTGVSQNPRHKITKRGQNVTFRCDPISEHNRLYWYRQTLGQGPEFLTYFQNEAQLEKSRLLSDRFSAERPKGSFSTLEIQRTEQGDSAMYLCASSLGTLNTEAFFGQGTRLTVV.

The genes are TRBV11-2 and TRBJ2-7; a weak D match, TRBD1 (6 bases). The V gene's germline CDR1 is SGHAT and CDR2 FQNNGV. CDR3 length: 13 amino acids. With 5 bases removed from V and 6 bases from J, the gap between germline ends came to 14 bases. The CDR3 nucleotides are TGTGCCAGCAGCGACATCACAGGGTCCGAGCAGTACTTC. It is translated as CASSDITGSEQYF.

V usage is TRBV6-5 and J usage is TRBJ2-1; D not resolved. The CDR3 sequence is 16 residues long. Germline values: CDR1 MNHEY, CDR2 SVGAGI. Trimming took off 2 bases at V and 0 bases at J, with 11 bases between the two ends. CDR3 in DNA: TGTGCCAGCAGTTACCCTACTCATAGCTCCTACAATGAGCAGTTCTTC. Amino acids: CASSYPTHSSYNEQFF.

V is TRBV10-2 and J is TRBJ2-5; 8 bases are shared with TRBD2. The CDR3 loop spans 11 amino acids. Trimming removed 10 bases from V and 4 bases from J; junction bases left unmatched: 2. Germline CDR1 reads WSHSY; CDR2 reads SAAADI. The DNA of the CDR3 is TGCGCCACCACTAGCGGAGAGACCCAGTACTTC. This gives the protein CATTSGETQYF.